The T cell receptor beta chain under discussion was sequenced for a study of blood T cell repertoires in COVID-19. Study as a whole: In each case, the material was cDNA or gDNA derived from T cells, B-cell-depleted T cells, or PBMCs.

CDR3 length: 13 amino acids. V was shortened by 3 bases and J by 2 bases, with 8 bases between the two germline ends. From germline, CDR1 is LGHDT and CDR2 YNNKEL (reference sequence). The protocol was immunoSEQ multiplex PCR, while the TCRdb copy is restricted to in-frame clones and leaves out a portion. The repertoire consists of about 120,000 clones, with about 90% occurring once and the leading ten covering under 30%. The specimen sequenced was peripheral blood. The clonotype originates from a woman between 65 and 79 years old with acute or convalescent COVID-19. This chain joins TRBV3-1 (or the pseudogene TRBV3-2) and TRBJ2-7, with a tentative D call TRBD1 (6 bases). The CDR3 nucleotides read TGTGCCAGCAGCCAGGGGGCGACCTACGAGCAGTACTTC. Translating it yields CASSQGATYEQYF.